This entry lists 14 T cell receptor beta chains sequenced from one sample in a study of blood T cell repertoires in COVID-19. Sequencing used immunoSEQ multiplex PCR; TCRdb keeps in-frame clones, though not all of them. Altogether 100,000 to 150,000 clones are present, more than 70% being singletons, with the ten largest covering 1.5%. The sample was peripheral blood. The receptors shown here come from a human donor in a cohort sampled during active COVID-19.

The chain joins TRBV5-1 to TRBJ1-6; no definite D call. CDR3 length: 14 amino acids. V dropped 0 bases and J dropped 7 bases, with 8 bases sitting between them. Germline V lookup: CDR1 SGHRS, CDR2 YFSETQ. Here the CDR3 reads CASSLERRNSPLHF. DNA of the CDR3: TGCGCCAGCAGCTTGGAACGGAGAAATTCACCCCTCCACTTT.

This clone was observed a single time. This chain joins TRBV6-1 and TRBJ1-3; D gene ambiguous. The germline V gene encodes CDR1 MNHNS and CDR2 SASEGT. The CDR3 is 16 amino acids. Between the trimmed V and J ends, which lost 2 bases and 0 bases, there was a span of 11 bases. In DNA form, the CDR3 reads TGTGCCAGCAGTGAAATTCCCGTAGACTCTGGAAACACCATATATTTT. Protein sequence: CASSEIPVDSGNTIYF.

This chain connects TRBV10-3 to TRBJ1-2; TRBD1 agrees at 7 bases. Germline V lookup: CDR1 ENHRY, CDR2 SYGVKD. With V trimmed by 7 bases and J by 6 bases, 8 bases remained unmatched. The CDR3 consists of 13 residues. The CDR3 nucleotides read TGTGCCATCACCCAGGACAGGTCTGATGGCTACACCTTC. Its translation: CAITQDRSDGYTF.

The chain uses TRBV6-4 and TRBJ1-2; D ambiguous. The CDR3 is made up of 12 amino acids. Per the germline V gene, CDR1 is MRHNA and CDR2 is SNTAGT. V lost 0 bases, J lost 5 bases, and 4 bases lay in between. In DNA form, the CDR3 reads TGTGCCAGCAGTGACTCACTGTATGGCTACACCTTC. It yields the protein CASSDSLYGYTF.

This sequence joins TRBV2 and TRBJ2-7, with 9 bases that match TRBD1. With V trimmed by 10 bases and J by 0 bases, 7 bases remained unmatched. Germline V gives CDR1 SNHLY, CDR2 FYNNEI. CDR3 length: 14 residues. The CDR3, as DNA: TGTGCCATCAGAAGGACAGGGGACTCCTACGAGCAGTACTTC. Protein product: CAIRRTGDSYEQYF.

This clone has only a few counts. The CDR3 nucleotides are TGTGCCAGCAGCCCAGGGGACGGGACTGAAGCTTTCTTT. Translated, it gives CASSPGDGTEAFF. This chain uses TRBV7-9 with TRBJ1-1; weak D call: TRBD1 (6 bases). The CDR3 is 13 amino acids. CDR1 is SEHNR and CDR2 is FQNEAQ in the germline V gene (reference sequence). V was pared by 5 bases and J by 5 bases, with 12 bases between.

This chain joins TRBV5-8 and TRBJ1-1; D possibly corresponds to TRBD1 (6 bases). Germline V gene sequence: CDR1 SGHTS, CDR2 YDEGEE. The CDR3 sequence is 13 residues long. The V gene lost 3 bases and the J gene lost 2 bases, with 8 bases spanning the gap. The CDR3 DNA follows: TGTGCCAGCAGCTGGACAGTAAACACTGAAGCTTTCTTT. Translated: CASSWTVNTEAFF.

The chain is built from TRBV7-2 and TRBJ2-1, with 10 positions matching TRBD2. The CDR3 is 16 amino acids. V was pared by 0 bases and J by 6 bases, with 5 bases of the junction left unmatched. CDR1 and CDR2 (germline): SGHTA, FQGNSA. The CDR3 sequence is CASSLAASGSFNEQFF. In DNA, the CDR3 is TGTGCCAGCAGCTTAGCGGCTAGCGGGAGTTTCAATGAGCAGTTCTTC.

CDR3 protein: CASSQVTGGSEAFF. The CDR3, as DNA: TGTGCCAGCAGCCAAGTGACAGGGGGCTCGGAAGCTTTCTTT. This chain links TRBV3-1 (or the pseudogene TRBV3-2) with TRBJ1-1, with 10 bases matching TRBD1. Germline V lookup: CDR1 LGHDT, CDR2 YNNKEL (reference sequence). The CDR3 runs to 14 residues. The junction had 4 bases not matched to a gene; V was cut back by 1 base and J by 8 bases.

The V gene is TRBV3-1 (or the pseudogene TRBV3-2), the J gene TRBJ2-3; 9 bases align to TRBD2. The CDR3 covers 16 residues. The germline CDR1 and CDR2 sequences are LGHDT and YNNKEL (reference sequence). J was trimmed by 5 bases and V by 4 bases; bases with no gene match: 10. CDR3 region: CASSPGGGRAQDTQYF. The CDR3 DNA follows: TGTGCCAGCAGCCCCGGCGGCGGGAGGGCCCAAGATACGCAGTATTTT.

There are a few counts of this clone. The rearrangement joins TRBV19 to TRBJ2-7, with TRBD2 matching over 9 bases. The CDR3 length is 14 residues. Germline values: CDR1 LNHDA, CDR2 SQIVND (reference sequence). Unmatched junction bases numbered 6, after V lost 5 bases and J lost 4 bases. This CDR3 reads CASSHRTSAYEQYF. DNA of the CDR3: TGTGCCAGTAGTCACCGGACTAGCGCGTACGAGCAGTACTTC.

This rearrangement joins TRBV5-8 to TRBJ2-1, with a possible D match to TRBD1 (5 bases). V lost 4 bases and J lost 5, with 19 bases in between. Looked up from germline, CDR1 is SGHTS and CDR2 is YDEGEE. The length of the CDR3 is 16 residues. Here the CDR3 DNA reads TGTGCCAGCAGCGCCCTCGCAGGGTTAGTCAACAATGAGCAGTTCTTC. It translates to CASSALAGLVNNEQFF.

CDR3 amino acids: CASSDGQGAFSPLHF. In DNA, the CDR3 is TGTGCCAGCAGTGATGGACAGGGGGCGTTCTCACCCCTCCACTTT. The chain has TRBV2 and TRBJ1-6; TRBD1 agrees at 11 bases. Germline values: CDR1 SNHLY, CDR2 FYNNEI. With 3 bases clipped from V and 10 bases from J, the junction kept 5 bases outside the gene matches. The CDR3 consists of 15 residues.

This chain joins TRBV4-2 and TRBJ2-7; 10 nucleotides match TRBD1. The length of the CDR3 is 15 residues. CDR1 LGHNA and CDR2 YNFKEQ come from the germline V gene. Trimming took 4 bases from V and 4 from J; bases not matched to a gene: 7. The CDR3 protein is CASSPRGTGVYEQYF. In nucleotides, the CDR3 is TGTGCCAGCAGCCCACGCGGGACAGGGGTTTACGAGCAGTACTTC.